This TCR beta chain was captured by sequencing in a study of beta chain features in type 1 diabetes. The germline V gene encodes CDR1 SQVTM and CDR2 ANQGSEA. CDR3 length equals 14 residues. V shed 6 bases, J shed 2 bases, and the junction held 10 bases outside the gene matches. Study findings and constraints: TCRB CDR3s from Type 1 diabetes patients were moderately but significantly shorter in all four CD4+ subsets.

CD45RO/CCR7/CD25/CD127/CD95/CD27 staining was used to isolate CD4+ naive, central memory, regulatory and stem cell-like memory cells by sorting. As for this clone: The antigen is not known.

Reverse transcribing all isolated RNA meant expressed TCRB transcripts were sequenced. Here immunoSEQ multiplex PCR was the method, and the copy in TCRdb shows in-frame clones only, minus some. The sample holds 150,000 to 180,000 clones, 10% seen once. The chain recombines TRBV29-1 with TRBJ2-7; 7 nucleotides match TRBD1. Specimen: central memory CD4+ T cells from blood. This sequence was found in a man in his thirties or forties with type 1 diabetes. The CDR3 nucleotides are TGCAGCGTCGCAAACGACAGGGTCCCCTACGAGCAGTACTTC. Amino acid sequence: CSVANDRVPYEQYF.